A selection of T cell receptor beta chains follows, all from one sample in a study of blood T cell repertoires in COVID-19. The data were produced by immunoSEQ multiplex PCR, yet TCRdb's version contains in-frame clones alone and is incomplete. The sample consists of around 240,000 clones, approximately 86% of them appearing once. The source material was peripheral blood. These receptors were taken from a woman aged 25 to 39 who had recovered from COVID-19. Each CDR3 is given with its conserved first and last residue. D genes are given only for firm matches. Some rows have no size entry. The others give once, few or many, or a class for an expanded clone.

>TRBV5-6|TRBJ2-7|-|-
TGTGCCAGCAGCTTAGGGACACTAGCCTACGAGCAGTACTTC
CASSLGTLAYEQYF
>TRBV4-1|TRBJ1-6|-|TRBD1
TGCGCCAGCAGCCTTCGACAGGGGGAATCACCCCTCCACTTT
CASSLRQGESPLHF
>TRBV7-9|TRBJ2-1|-|-
TGTGCCAGCAGCGTAACCGCGGACAGCTCCTACAATGAGCAGTTCTTC
CASSVTADSSYNEQFF
>TRBV24-1|TRBJ2-3|-|TRBD1
TGTGCCACCAGTGATCCCGGACAGGGAGCAGATACGCAGTATTTT
CATSDPGQGADTQYF
>TRBV11-2|TRBJ2-1|-|TRBD2
TGTGCCAGCAGCTTAGGGCTAGCGGGGGACTACAATGAGCAGTTCTTC
CASSLGLAGDYNEQFF
>TRBV4-3|TRBJ2-1|-|-
TGCGCCAGCAGCCAATCCTTGGGGCCTGCATACAATGAGCAGTTCTTC
CASSQSLGPAYNEQFF
>TRBV9|TRBJ2-7|-|TRBD2
TGTGCCAGCAGCCCGCGGGAGGGGGCTAACTACGAGCAGTACTTC
CASSPREGANYEQYF
>TRBV19|TRBJ2-3|few|TRBD2
TGTGCCAGTAGTATTGGACTAGCGGTGGGGGGTACGCAGTATTTT
CASSIGLAVGGTQYF
>TRBV5-4|TRBJ2-3|-|TRBD2
TGTGCCAGCTTACTAGCGGGGGGCGAAGATACGCAGTATTTT
CASLLAGGEDTQYF
>TRBV2|TRBJ2-3|-|TRBD2
TGTGCCAGCACAACTAGCGGGGGTGTTGGGTATTTT
CASTTSGGVGYF
>TRBV2|TRBJ2-1|-|TRBD2
TGTGCCACCGTCTCCCATGTACCGGGACTAGCGGGGGGGCGAGGGAATGAGCAGTTCTTC
CATVSHVPGLAGGRGNEQFF
>TRBV29-1|TRBJ2-7|once|-
TGCAGCGTTGTTGTCCAATACGAGCAGTACTTC
CSVVVQYEQYF
>TRBV30|TRBJ1-3|once|TRBD1
TGTGCCTGGAATCCGGGACAGTACTCTGGAAGCACCATATATTTT
CAWNPGQYSGSTIYF
>TRBV5-6|TRBJ2-7|-|-
TGTGCCAGCAGCTTCCTCCACGCTAGGAGTCCAGCCTACGAGCAGTACTTC
CASSFLHARSPAYEQYF
>TRBV6-2/TRBV6-3|TRBJ2-5|-|TRBD2
TGTGCCAGCAGTTACAGGACTAGCGGGGTTGAGACCCAGTACTTC
CASSYRTSGVETQYF
>TRBV2|TRBJ1-2|-|-
TGTGCCAGCACCCCAGGGGAAGGGGCCAACTATGGCTACACCTTC
CASTPGEGANYGYTF
>TRBV7-8|TRBJ2-2|-|TRBD2
TGTGCCAGCAGCTTAGCACGGACTAGCGGGGGCACGAACACCGGGGAGCTGTTTTTT
CASSLARTSGGTNTGELFF
>TRBV13|TRBJ1-6|-|TRBD1
TGTGCCAGCAGCTTGGGGGGACAGGGCGATAATTCACCCCTCCACTTT
CASSLGGQGDNSPLHF
>TRBV10-3|TRBJ1-3|-|TRBD1
TGTGCCATCAGTGAGCGGGACAGGGGGATCGGAAACACCATATATTTT
CAISERDRGIGNTIYF
>TRBV10-3|TRBJ1-3|-|-
TGTGCCATCAGTGGGTTCCGGGGTGGAAACACCATATATTTT
CAISGFRGGNTIYF
>TRBV27|TRBJ1-5|-|-
TGTGCCAGCAGCCCCTTTGGGCAAGGGGGCAATCAGCCCCAGCATTTT
CASSPFGQGGNQPQHF
>TRBV29-1|TRBJ1-1|-|-
TGCAGCGTTGAAGGGGGCCAGGGAGCTTTCTTT
CSVEGGQGAFF
>TRBV6-5|TRBJ2-1|-|TRBD1
TGTGCCAGCAGTTACTCTGGGACAGGGATCGACAATGAGCAGTTCTTC
CASSYSGTGIDNEQFF
>TRBV19|TRBJ2-7|-|-
TGTGCCAGTAGTCTGGGAGACGAGCAGTACTTC
CASSLGDEQYF
>TRBV4-1|TRBJ2-5|-|-
TGCGCCAGCAGCCAGTCCCTAGCATCCCAGGTGGGGACCCAGTACTTC
CASSQSLASQVGTQYF
>TRBV18|TRBJ1-2|-|TRBD1
TGTGCCAGCTCACAGGGGGCGGACTATGGCTACACCTTC
CASSQGADYGYTF
>TRBV3-1/TRBV3-2|TRBJ1-6|-|TRBD1
TGTGCCAGCAGCCAAGGATCAGGGGGTTTCAAGAGCTCCTATAATTCACCCCTCCACTTT
CASSQGSGGFKSSYNSPLHF
>TRBV6-6|TRBJ1-3|-|-
TGTGCCAGCAGCCTTTCTGGAAACACCATATATTTT
CASSLSGNTIYF
>TRBV5-4|TRBJ2-5|-|TRBD1
TGTGCCAGCAGGCCGGGACAGGCGCACCAAGAGACCCAGTACTTC
CASRPGQAHQETQYF
>TRBV3-1/TRBV3-2|TRBJ2-7|-|TRBD1
TGTGCCAGCAGCCAAGCCAGGACAGGGTGGTACGAGCAGTACTTC
CASSQARTGWYEQYF
>TRBV5-5|TRBJ2-1|-|TRBD2
TGTGCCAGCAGCGCACGGACTAGCGGGGGCTCAACCTACAATGAGCAGTTCTTC
CASSARTSGGSTYNEQFF
>TRBV18|TRBJ2-3|-|-
TGTGCCAGCTCACCAACGGTTTTTACAGATACGCAGTATTTT
CASSPTVFTDTQYF
>TRBV14|TRBJ1-3|-|-
TGTGCCAGCAGCCTCACAACAGGGAGCACCATATATTTT
CASSLTTGSTIYF
>TRBV5-6|TRBJ2-7|-|TRBD1
TGTGCCAGCAGCTTAGACAGGGCCTACGAGCAGTACTTC
CASSLDRAYEQYF
>TRBV5-1|TRBJ1-6|-|-
TGCGCCAGCAGCTTGATAGGGGTACAGGGAAATAATTCACCCCTCCACTTT
CASSLIGVQGNNSPLHF
>TRBV18|TRBJ1-1|few|-
TGTGCCAGCTCACCGATCAGGGGGAACACTGAAGCTTTCTTT
CASSPIRGNTEAFF
>TRBV2|TRBJ1-5|-|TRBD1
TGTGCCAGCAGTGAAAGGCAGGGACAGCAGCCCCAGCATTTT
CASSERQGQQPQHF
>TRBV5-5|TRBJ1-1|-|-
TGTGCCAGCAGCTTAGGAGTCATTCAGGGTTCAGCTTTCTTT
CASSLGVIQGSAFF
>TRBV7-8|TRBJ1-5|-|TRBD1
TGTGCCAGCAGCCACGGACAGGGGTCGCAGCCCCAGCATTTT
CASSHGQGSQPQHF
>TRBV5-1|TRBJ2-7|-|TRBD2
TGCGCCAGCAGCTTGGAATGGGGGGGTCTTACCGAGCAGTACTTC
CASSLEWGGLTEQYF
>TRBV2|TRBJ2-5|-|-
TGTGCCAGCAAACGCGGGGACTCAGGGGAGACCCAGTACTTC
CASKRGDSGETQYF
>TRBV29-1|TRBJ2-3|-|-
TGCAGCGTTGTAAGGCGGGTCACAGATACGCAGTATTTT
CSVVRRVTDTQYF
>TRBV6-5|TRBJ1-1|-|-
TGTGCCAGCAGTCTAGGGGCGAGCCTGAACACTGAAGCTTTCTTT
CASSLGASLNTEAFF
>TRBV12-3/TRBV12-4|TRBJ1-3|-|-
TGTGCCAGCAGTTACGGCTCTGGAAACACCATATATTTT
CASSYGSGNTIYF
>TRBV12-5|TRBJ2-1|-|-
TGTGCTAGTGTCCCGGGACAAGCCTACAATGAGCAGTTCTTC
CASVPGQAYNEQFF
>TRBV7-9|TRBJ1-2|-|-
TGTGCCAGCAGCTTGGGCTGGGGCTACACCTTC
CASSLGWGYTF
>TRBV6-1|TRBJ2-3|-|TRBD2
TGTGCCAGCAGTGAACGGCTAGCGGGGGTTAGCACAGATACGCAGTATTTT
CASSERLAGVSTDTQYF
>TRBV27|TRBJ1-1|-|-
TGTGCCAGCAGTTTACTTTGGGGGGGTGATGCTTTCTTT
CASSLLWGGDAFF
>TRBV6-5|TRBJ2-5|-|TRBD1
TGTGCCAGCAGTTACTCGCAGGGGGCAAGGAAGACCCAGTACTTC
CASSYSQGARKTQYF